This is a list of T cell receptor beta chains from one sample in a study of OX40 agonist ivuxolimab in advanced cancers. The assay was immunoSEQ multiplex PCR, and TCRdb's table has in-frame clones only and misses some. The sample has around 72,000 clones; approximately 85% are singletons. Sequencing was performed on CD4+ or CD8+ T cells sorted from blood, taken in a trial of the OX40 agonist ivuxolimab. The receptors derive from an adult with an advanced solid tumor such as melanoma, head and neck, liver or kidney cancer. Each CDR3 is given with its conserved first and last residue. The D gene is left open where the match is weak. Only some rows state a clone size, as once, few, many or a class for expanded clones.

abundance,v_gene,d_gene,j_gene,CDR3aa,CDR3nt
-,TRBV19,-,TRBJ2-2,CASSIVANTGELFF,TGTGCCAGTAGTATAGTAGCGAACACCGGGGAGCTGTTTTTT
-,TRBV4-1,TRBD2,TRBJ2-3,CASSQDLAGVIDTQYF,TGCGCCAGCAGCCAAGATCTAGCGGGAGTGATAGATACGCAGTATTTT
-,TRBV6-5,-,TRBJ2-3,CASSYAGAATDTQYF,TGTGCCAGCAGTTATGCCGGGGCAGCCACAGATACGCAGTATTTT
once,TRBV11-2,TRBD1,TRBJ2-5,CASSLGGAGTGVETQYF,TGTGCCAGCAGCTTAGGGGGAGCCGGGACAGGGGTAGAGACCCAGTACTTC
-,TRBV29-1,-,TRBJ1-5,CSVSNRDQPQHF,TGCAGCGTCTCGAACAGGGATCAGCCCCAGCATTTT
once,TRBV11-3,-,TRBJ2-1,CASSRASRGNEQFF,TGTGCCAGCAGCCGAGCCTCAAGGGGGAATGAGCAGTTCTTC
-,TRBV18,-,TRBJ2-5,CASSPFLQETQYF,TGTGCCAGCTCACCATTCCTACAAGAGACCCAGTACTTC
-,TRBV6-5,-,TRBJ1-5,CASTTYGGDQPQHF,TGTGCCAGCACTACCTATGGGGGCGATCAGCCCCAGCATTTT
-,TRBV11-3,-,TRBJ2-4,CASSLAGQSIQYF,TGTGCCAGCAGCTTAGCGGGTCAGTCGATTCAGTACTTC
-,TRBV11-2,TRBD2,TRBJ2-5,CASSLDGTRVAQETQYF,TGTGCCAGCAGCTTAGATGGGACTAGGGTGGCCCAAGAGACCCAGTACTTC
-,TRBV2,-,TRBJ2-7,CASSVERVRGQYF,TGTGCCAGCAGTGTGGAGAGGGTCCGGGGGCAGTACTTC
-,TRBV27,-,TRBJ2-5,CASSGGRGETQYF,TGTGCCAGCAGTGGAGGGCGGGGAGAGACCCAGTACTTC
few,TRBV4-1,TRBD1,TRBJ2-7,CASSQVDRGYEQYF,TGCGCCAGCAGCCAAGTGGACAGGGGCTACGAGCAGTACTTC
few,TRBV6-6,TRBD1,TRBJ1-2,CASSYSTGGGGYTF,TGTGCCAGCAGTTACTCGACAGGGGGCGGTGGCTACACCTTC
-,TRBV18,-,TRBJ2-7,CASSWEQYF,TGTGCCAGCTCTTGGGAGCAGTACTTC
-,TRBV29-1,TRBD1,TRBJ2-5,CSVDSDRAQETQYF,TGCAGCGTGGACTCGGACAGGGCTCAAGAGACCCAGTACTTC
-,TRBV4-1,TRBD1,TRBJ1-6,CASSQAPQGVNSPLHF,TGCGCCAGCAGCCAAGCACCCCAGGGGGTTAATTCACCCCTCCACTTT
-,TRBV11-2,-,TRBJ1-5,CASSLGVPGEAQHF,TGTGCCAGCAGCTTAGGCGTCCCTGGAGAAGCCCAGCATTTT
once,TRBV10-1,-,TRBJ2-7,CASSPLGLYEQYF,TGCGCCAGCAGCCCCCTAGGCCTCTACGAGCAGTACTTC
-,TRBV18,TRBD1,TRBJ2-7,CASSPWGGTAPTYEQYF,TGTGCCAGCTCACCTTGGGGTGGGACAGCCCCTACCTACGAGCAGTACTTC
-,TRBV14,TRBD2,TRBJ2-6,CASSRGGSGANVLTF,TGTGCCAGCAGCCGGGGGGGCTCTGGGGCCAACGTCCTGACTTTC
-,TRBV19,TRBD1,TRBJ2-5,CASSTARGPGETQYF,TGTGCCAGTAGTACAGCCAGGGGGCCGGGAGAGACCCAGTACTTC
-,TRBV6-1,-,TRBJ2-7,CASSLGHSYEQYF,TGTGCCAGCAGTCTGGGACACTCCTACGAGCAGTACTTC
-,TRBV5-4,-,TRBJ2-1,CASSLVGGEQFF,TGTGCCAGCAGCTTGGTGGGGGGAGAGCAGTTCTTC
-,TRBV9,TRBD1,TRBJ2-1,CASSVRTGANNEQFF,TGTGCCAGCAGCGTCCGCACAGGGGCCAACAATGAGCAGTTCTTC
-,TRBV4-1,-,TRBJ2-7,CASSQDREMWTYEQYF,TGCGCCAGCAGCCAAGATCGAGAAATGTGGACCTACGAGCAGTACTTC
once,TRBV28,-,TRBJ2-1,CASSFNRRSYNEQFF,TGTGCCAGCAGTTTTAACCGGCGCTCCTACAATGAGCAGTTCTTC
-,TRBV7-7,-,TRBJ2-5,CASSRHLQETQYF,TGTGCTAGCAGCCGACACCTCCAAGAGACCCAGTACTTC
-,TRBV5-6,TRBD2,TRBJ2-7,CASSLPSGSSYEQYF,TGTGCCAGCAGCTTGCCTAGCGGGAGCTCCTACGAGCAGTACTTC
-,TRBV2,-,TRBJ2-3,CASSILATDTQYF,TGTGCCAGCAGTATCTTAGCCACAGATACGCAGTATTTT
-,TRBV7-9,-,TRBJ1-5,CASSLDSNQPQHF,TGTGCCAGCAGCTTAGATAGCAATCAGCCCCAGCATTTT
many,TRBV29-1,-,TRBJ1-1,CSVEPLTEAFF,TGCAGCGTTGAACCGCTTACTGAAGCTTTCTTT
-,TRBV6-5,-,TRBJ1-1,CASSEGGNTEAFF,TGTGCCAGCAGTGAGGGGGGGAACACTGAAGCTTTCTTT
-,TRBV11-2,-,TRBJ2-2,CASSLVTVSTGELFF,TGTGCCAGCAGCTTAGTAACAGTCTCCACCGGGGAGCTGTTTTTT
-,TRBV2,-,TRBJ1-1,CASRDYLGTEAFF,TGTGCCAGCAGGGATTACCTAGGTACTGAAGCTTTCTTT
-,TRBV7-9,-,TRBJ2-7,CASSSRTDSSYEQYF,TGTGCCAGCAGCTCCCGGACAGATTCCTCCTACGAGCAGTACTTC
-,TRBV11-2,TRBD1,TRBJ2-2,CASTTRRQGLSGELFF,TGTGCCAGCACCACAAGGCGACAGGGGCTGTCCGGGGAGCTGTTTTTT
-,TRBV15,-,TRBJ2-5,CATSRDWAETQYF,TGTGCCACCAGCAGAGATTGGGCAGAGACCCAGTACTTC
-,TRBV29-1,TRBD2,TRBJ2-2,CSVPGLAGGGELFF,TGCAGCGTCCCAGGACTAGCGGGAGGCGGGGAGCTGTTTTTT
-,TRBV5-1,TRBD1,TRBJ2-3,CASSLRQGADTQYF,TGCGCCAGCAGCTTGCGGCAGGGGGCAGATACGCAGTATTTT
-,TRBV7-2,-,TRBJ2-7,CASSRGPSSYEQYF,TGTGCCAGCAGCCGGGGACCAAGCTCCTACGAGCAGTACTTC
once,TRBV18,-,TRBJ2-2,CASSPQVAGTANTGELFF,TGTGCCAGCTCACCACAGGTGGCCGGGACCGCGAACACCGGGGAGCTGTTTTTT
-,TRBV27,TRBD2,TRBJ2-3,CASSFGLADSTDTQYF,TGTGCCAGCAGTTTCGGACTAGCGGACAGCACAGATACGCAGTATTTT
-,TRBV5-1,TRBD2,TRBJ2-3,CASSLASGYTDTQYF,TGCGCCAGCAGCTTGGCTAGCGGGTACACAGATACGCAGTATTTT
few,TRBV5-1,-,TRBJ1-1,CASSLVPTNTEAFF,TGCGCCAGCAGCTTGGTACCGACCAACACTGAAGCTTTCTTT
-,TRBV11-3,-,TRBJ1-3,CASSLGGRISGNTIYF,TGTGCCAGCAGCTTAGGGGGCCGCATCTCTGGAAACACCATATATTTT
-,TRBV27,-,TRBJ2-3,CASSLSGNTDTQYF,TGTGCCAGCAGTCTTAGCGGTAACACAGATACGCAGTATTTT
-,TRBV5-1,-,TRBJ1-4,CASSTDRNEKLFF,TGCGCCAGCTCTACAGATCGGAATGAAAAACTGTTTTTT
once,TRBV28,-,TRBJ1-2,CASSLWTIANYGYTF,TGTGCCAGCAGTTTATGGACGATAGCTAACTATGGCTACACCTTC
-,TRBV18,TRBD2,TRBJ2-7,CASSRGLAGDSSYEQYF,TGTGCCAGCTCACGCGGACTAGCGGGGGATAGCTCCTACGAGCAGTACTTC
-,TRBV19,TRBD2,TRBJ2-1,CASSIELAGVNEQFF,TGTGCCAGTAGTATAGAACTAGCGGGAGTCAATGAGCAGTTCTTC
-,TRBV5-1,-,TRBJ1-5,CASSIDGYQPQHF,TGCGCCAGCAGCATAGACGGATATCAGCCCCAGCATTTT
-,TRBV2,TRBD1,TRBJ1-3,CASSEGDSRTAIYF,TGTGCCAGCAGTGAAGGGGACAGCCGTACGGCCATATATTTT
-,TRBV19,-,TRBJ1-2,CASSMEAGRGNYGYTF,TGTGCCAGTAGTATGGAAGCAGGTCGGGGAAACTATGGCTACACCTTC
-,TRBV9,TRBD2,TRBJ2-2,CASSSGGQNTGELFF,TGTGCCAGCAGTAGCGGGGGACAGAACACCGGGGAGCTGTTTTTT
few,TRBV7-2,-,TRBJ2-7,CASSFVAGDNIYEQYF,TGTGCCAGCAGTTTCGTAGCCGGGGACAACATATACGAGCAGTACTTC
once,TRBV1,-,TRBJ2-6,CTSSQDSGGPKGPGANVLTF,TGCACCAGCAGCCAAGATTCGGGAGGACCCAAGGGGCCTGGGGCCAACGTCCTGACTTTC
-,TRBV28,-,TRBJ2-3,CASSPGEGTDTQYF,TGTGCCAGCAGTCCGGGAGAGGGCACAGATACGCAGTATTTT
-,TRBV11-2,-,TRBJ2-5,CASSLGVRDKYQETQYF,TGTGCCAGCAGCTTAGGGGTCAGGGACAAGTACCAAGAGACCCAGTACTTC